This passage covers 31 T cell receptor beta chains from one sample sequenced in a study of cytomegalovirus exposure and HLA in healthy donors. The PCR contained 60 Vbeta and 13 Jbeta primers. TCRdb's copy holds only in-frame clones and misses some; the assay was immunoSEQ multiplex PCR. The sample shows about 90,000 clones, about four fifths of them seen only once. Source material: PBMCs. The receptors come from a man younger than 30 in good health and CMV-seronegative.

J is TRBJ2-6 and V is TRBV28; a weak D match, TRBD2 (6 bases). This CDR3 spans 18 amino acids. Looked up from germline, CDR1 is MDHEN and CDR2 is SYDVKM. The V end was cut by 7 bases, the J end by 2 bases, with 21 bases between. Here the CDR3 reads CASKRRALAEPGANVLTF. Here the CDR3 DNA reads TGTGCCAGCAAGCGGAGGGCCCTGGCGGAACCTGGGGCCAACGTCCTGACTTTC.

CDR3 sequence reads: CSVLTPNTGELFF. CDR3 sequence (DNA): TGCAGCGTGCTGACACCGAACACCGGGGAGCTGTTTTTT. This chain connects TRBV29-1 to TRBJ2-2; D is undetermined. Germline V CDR1 and CDR2: SQVTM, ANQGSEA. Trimming pared 6 bases from V and 0 bases from J, leaving 8 bases between. The CDR3 has 13 residues.

This clone was seen just once. The chain uses TRBV11-2 and TRBJ2-5; 9 nucleotides agree with TRBD2. CDR3 size: 16 residues. V lost 1 base and J lost 3; bases outside the gene matches: 6. Germline V gene data show CDR1 as SGHAT and CDR2 as FQNNGV. The DNA of the CDR3 is TGTGCCAGCAGCTTAGGTAACCTAGCGGGAAAAGAGACCCAGTACTTC. The encoded protein is CASSLGNLAGKETQYF.

This chain links TRBV19 with TRBJ1-4; TRBD1 is a possible D gene (5 bases). Germline V CDR1 and CDR2: LNHDA, SQIVND (reference sequence). The CDR3 runs 12 residues. The V end lost 4 bases, the J end lost 8 bases, and 8 bases lay between the germline ends. The CDR3 is CASSTYREKLFF. The CDR3 DNA follows: TGTGCCAGTAGTACTTACAGGGAAAAACTGTTTTTT. Based on the CDR3 plus reference TRBV19 and TRBJ1-4, the full variable domain is DGGITQSPKYLFRKEGQNVTLSCEQNLNHDAMYWYRQDPGQGLRLIYYSQIVNDFQKGDIAEGYSVSREKKESFPLTVTSAQKNPTAFYLCASSTYREKLFFGSGTQLSVL.

This chain uses TRBV7-2 with TRBJ1-2, with 8 bases aligning to TRBD1. The CDR3 is 15 residues long. The germline V gene has CDR1 SGHTA and CDR2 FQGNSA. Unmatched junction bases numbered 5, after V lost 5 bases and J lost 0 bases. The CDR3 region is CASSLPTGANYGYTF. The CDR3 region has the DNA TGTGCCAGCAGCCTCCCGACAGGGGCTAACTATGGCTACACCTTC.

This rearrangement joins TRBV7-9 to TRBJ2-7; 7 nucleotides agree with TRBD1. J lost 6 bases, V lost 6 bases, and 14 bases had no gene match. CDR1 is SEHNR, CDR2 FQNEAQ, per germline (reference sequence). The CDR3 has 15 amino acids. CDR3: CASSWAQGVPLEQYF. CDR3 sequence (DNA): TGTGCCAGCAGTTGGGCCCAGGGGGTTCCCCTCGAGCAGTACTTC.

The V gene is TRBV7-8, the J gene TRBJ2-7, with 12 bases lining up with TRBD2. The V segment lost 1 base and the J segment 1 base; nucleotides outside the gene matches: 2. The length of the CDR3 is 16 residues. Per germline, CDR1 SGHVS and CDR2 FQNEAQ. Here the CDR3 reads CASSLGLAGVSYEQYF. The CDR3 DNA follows: TGTGCCAGCAGCTTAGGACTAGCGGGAGTATCCTACGAGCAGTACTTC.

The rearrangement links TRBV5-6 to TRBJ1-1, with D uncertain. The germline V gene encodes CDR1 SGHDT and CDR2 YYEEEE. Between the trimmed V and J ends, which lost 0 bases and 10 bases, there was a span of 10 bases. The CDR3 runs 12 residues. CDR3 DNA sequence: TGTGCCAGCAGCTTGGTACGGTTTGTAGCTTTCTTT. The encoded protein is CASSLVRFVAFF.

The chain joins TRBV2 to TRBJ2-7, with 13 positions matching TRBD2. Trimming cost V 4 bases and J 11 bases; bases outside gene matches: 8. CDR1 and CDR2 (germline): SNHLY, FYNNEI. The CDR3 contains 14 residues. The CDR3 DNA follows: TGTGCCAGCAGTGCTACGACTAGCGGGAGGCCAAAGTACTTC. This translates into CASSATTSGRPKYF.

This rearrangement joins TRBV15 to TRBJ1-5, with a tentative D call TRBD1 (6 bases). CDR3 length: 14 residues. Germline assignment: CDR1 LNHNV and CDR2 YYDKDF (reference sequence). Trimming removed 3 bases at V and 0 bases at J, with 6 bases between. CDR3 DNA: TGTGCCACCAGCAGCAGGGGTAGCAATCAGCCCCAGCATTTT. This encodes CATSSRGSNQPQHF.

The V and J genes are TRBV19 and TRBJ2-7; 9 bases are shared with TRBD2. V trimming: 6 bases; J trimming: 0 bases; junction bases outside the gene matches: 6. Germline CDR1 reads LNHDA; CDR2 reads SQIVND (reference sequence). The length of the CDR3 is 15 residues. The CDR3 loop is CASRVAGEASYEQYF. CDR3 coding DNA: TGTGCCAGTAGGGTAGCGGGAGAGGCCTCCTACGAGCAGTACTTC.

This clone was counted a single time. The chain joins TRBV6-6 to TRBJ2-3; TRBD2 agrees at 8 bases. The germline CDR1 and CDR2 sequences are MNHNY and SVGAGI (reference sequence). The CDR3 sequence is 15 residues long. The ends lost 5 bases at V and 5 bases at J; junction bases unmatched: 9. CDR3 DNA sequence: TGTGCCAGCAGTCAGCGGGGACTAGTAGGAGATACGCAGTATTTT. As protein: CASSQRGLVGDTQYF.

The gene calls are TRBV4-3 and TRBJ2-7; maybe TRBD1 (6 bases). V shed 1 base and J shed 1 base, with 8 bases lying between them. Germline V CDR1 and CDR2: LGHNA, YSLEER. The CDR3 contains 14 residues. This CDR3 reads CASSQATGSYEQYF. The CDR3 nucleotides are TGCGCCAGCAGCCAAGCGACAGGATCCTACGAGCAGTACTTC.

This chain joins TRBV6-1 and TRBJ2-6; perhaps TRBD2 as D (5 bases). Per germline, CDR1 MNHNS and CDR2 SASEGT. The CDR3 is 14 amino acids. Trimming pared 7 bases from V and 0 bases from J, leaving 7 bases between. The CDR3: CASTSSSGANVLTF. The CDR3 DNA sequence: TGTGCCAGCACTAGCAGCTCTGGGGCCAACGTCCTGACTTTC.

CDR3: CAWRGQGINQPQHF. For the CDR3, the DNA is TGTGCCTGGAGGGGACAGGGCATCAATCAGCCCCAGCATTTT. V is TRBV30 and J is TRBJ1-5, with 9 bases lining up with TRBD1. V was pared by 3 bases and J by 3 bases, with 3 bases of the junction left unmatched. Germline V gene data show CDR1 as GTSNPN and CDR2 as SVGIG (reference sequence). The CDR3 is made up of 14 amino acids.

The gene calls are TRBV5-4 and TRBJ2-5; D unresolved. Germline CDR1 and CDR2: SGHNT and YYREEE (reference sequence). CDR3 length equals 13 residues. V was clipped by 10 bases and J by 2 bases, with 15 bases between them. CDR3 DNA sequence: TGTGCCCTCCAGGAATGGAATCAAGAGACCCAGTACTTC. It codes for CALQEWNQETQYF.

V and J are TRBV28 and TRBJ1-3, with a possible D match to TRBD1 (5 bases). Deletions cut 6 bases from V and 0 bases from J, with 18 bases between. This CDR3 region has 17 residues. Germline values: CDR1 MDHEN, CDR2 SYDVKM. CDR3: CASSPTLGDYSGNTIYF. CDR3 sequence (DNA): TGTGCCAGCAGCCCGACGCTAGGGGATTACTCTGGAAACACCATATATTTT. Full variable domain (outside the CDR3, taken from reference TRBV28 and TRBJ1-3): DVKVTQSSRYLVKRTGEKVFLECVQDMDHENMFWYRQDPGLGLRLIYFSYDVKMKEKGDIPEGYSVSREKKERFSLILESASTNQTSMYLCASSPTLGDYSGNTIYFGEGSWLTVV.

The sample holds one count of this clone. The CDR3 coding sequence is TGTGCCAGCAGCATTACGATGGACAGCTCCTACGAGCAGTACTTC. It codes for CASSITMDSSYEQYF. V and J are TRBV13 and TRBJ2-7, with D perhaps matching TRBD1 (6 bases). Germline CDR1 reads PRHDT; CDR2 reads FYEKMQ (reference sequence). This CDR3 is 15 amino acids long. Trimming pared 5 bases from V and 0 bases from J, leaving 14 bases between.

J is TRBJ2-5 and V is TRBV5-4; 7 positions match TRBD1. CDR3 length equals 14 residues. After removal of 4 bases from V and 5 bases from J, the junction contained 8 bases not matched to a gene. Germline V gene data show CDR1 as SGHNT and CDR2 as YYREEE (reference sequence). The DNA of the CDR3 is TGTGCCAGCAGCCTCGGACAGGTCGGGGAGACCCAGTACTTC. Translation gives CASSLGQVGETQYF.

This rearrangement joins TRBV11-2 to TRBJ2-7; D gene unclear. Trimming took off 1 base at V and 0 bases at J, with 7 bases between the two ends. Germline assignment: CDR1 SGHAT and CDR2 FQNNGV. This CDR3 has 14 residues. The CDR3 sequence: CASSLARVSYEQYF. Here the CDR3 DNA reads TGTGCCAGCAGCTTAGCTCGGGTCTCCTACGAGCAGTACTTC.

The chain has TRBV28 and TRBJ2-7, with D tentatively TRBD2 (6 bases). CDR3 length: 13 amino acids. The V end lost 8 bases, the J end lost 1 base, and 12 bases lay between the germline ends. Germline lookup yields CDR1 MDHEN and CDR2 SYDVKM. CDR3 protein: CASLDGRSYEQYF. The CDR3 region has the DNA TGTGCCAGCTTGGACGGGAGATCCTACGAGCAGTACTTC.

The chain couples TRBV2 to TRBJ1-2; TRBD1 agrees at 8 bases. Losses at the gene ends were 2 bases for V and 5 bases for J; bases not matched to a gene: 10. The V gene's germline CDR1 is SNHLY and CDR2 FYNNEI. This CDR3 region has 16 residues. Here the CDR3 DNA reads TGTGCCAGCAGTGAAACCACAGGGGGTACGGAATATGGCTACACCTTC. Protein sequence: CASSETTGGTEYGYTF.

This chain uses TRBV19 with TRBJ2-6, with D possibly TRBD2 on 5 matching bases. Germline CDR1 LNHDA, CDR2 SQIVND (reference sequence). The CDR3 extends over 16 amino acids. V was shortened by 7 bases and J by 4 bases, with 17 bases between the two germline ends. DNA for the CDR3: TGTGCCAGTAACCCGGTGAGGGCGTCAGGGGCCAACGTCCTGACTTTC. Translating it yields CASNPVRASGANVLTF.

In this sample, this clone turned up once. The chain uses TRBV7-9 and TRBJ2-4, with 7 bases aligning to TRBD1. The CDR3 is 14 residues long. Germline-derived CDR1 and CDR2 are SEHNR and FQNEAQ (reference sequence). V dropped 3 bases and J dropped 3; count of bases not matched to a gene: 2. CDR3 loop: CASSFGTVKNIQYF. The CDR3 nucleotides read TGTGCCAGCAGCTTCGGGACAGTCAAAAACATTCAGTACTTC.

The rearrangement uses TRBV9 and TRBJ1-1; D remains ambiguous. The CDR3 has 14 amino acids. In germline, CDR1 is SGDLS, CDR2 YYNGEE. The V end lost 4 bases, the J end lost 3 bases, and 13 bases lay between the germline ends. As DNA, the CDR3 is TGTGCCAGCAGCCTGAGAGGGTCTGACACTGAAGCTTTCTTT. Residues: CASSLRGSDTEAFF.

The genes are TRBV4-2 and TRBJ2-7; 8 positions match TRBD1. With V trimmed by 4 bases and J by 3 bases, 5 bases remained unmatched. The CDR3 sequence is 14 residues long. CDR1 is LGHNA, CDR2 YNFKEQ, per germline. This CDR3 is CASSPDRGVYEQYF. DNA for the CDR3: TGTGCCAGCAGCCCCGACAGGGGCGTCTACGAGCAGTACTTC.

V is TRBV5-1 and J is TRBJ2-3, with D possibly TRBD2 on 7 matching bases. Germline V gene data show CDR1 as SGHRS and CDR2 as YFSETQ. The length of the CDR3 is 15 residues. V lost 5 bases, J lost 15 bases, and 28 bases lay in between. This CDR3 reads CASRGLADRLQGDYF. The DNA for the CDR3 is TGCGCCAGCAGGGGCCTAGCGGACAGACTCCAAGGTGACTATTTT. The full variable domain, in which reference TRBV5-1 and TRBJ2-3 provide the parts outside the CDR3, is KAGVTQTPRYLIKTRGQQVTLSCSPISGHRSVSWYQQTPGQGLQFLFEYFSETQRNKGNFPGRFSGRQFSNSRSEMNVSTLELGDSALYLCASRGLADRLQGDYFGPGTRLTVL.

The V gene is TRBV7-2, the J gene TRBJ2-4, with a tentative D call TRBD1 (6 bases). With 6 bases removed from V and 0 bases from J, the gap between germline ends came to 15 bases. CDR3 length: 16 amino acids. Germline-derived CDR1 and CDR2 are SGHTA and FQGNSA. CDR3 sequence (DNA): TGTGCCAGCAGTTCTTCCGGGACAACAGCCAAAAACATTCAGTACTTC. Residues: CASSSSGTTAKNIQYF.

The chain couples TRBV30 to TRBJ2-7; 12 nucleotides line up with TRBD2. CDR1 is GTSNPN and CDR2 is SVGIG in the germline V gene (reference sequence). V gave up 0 bases and J gave up 2 bases; unmatched junction bases: 8. CDR3 length equals 17 residues. CDR3 loop: CAWSVLSSGRGTYEQYF. The CDR3 DNA sequence: TGTGCCTGGAGTGTTTTGTCTAGCGGGAGGGGGACCTACGAGCAGTACTTC.

The rearrangement links TRBV9 to TRBJ1-5, with unresolved D. The CDR3 contains 12 residues. Germline V gene lookup returns CDR1 SGDLS and CDR2 YYNGEE. Trimming took off 4 bases at V and 5 bases at J, with 7 bases between the two ends. As DNA, the CDR3 is TGTGCCAGCAGCCCCCGTGATCAGCCCCAGCATTTT. This sequence encodes CASSPRDQPQHF.

The chain uses TRBV25-1 and TRBJ1-1; D remains ambiguous. CDR3 length: 12 residues. Germline lookup yields CDR1 MGHDK and CDR2 SYGVNS. V dropped 0 bases and J dropped 8 bases, with 7 bases sitting between them. As DNA, the CDR3 is TGTGCCAGCAGTGAATATGCCAGGGAAGCTTTCTTT. It yields the protein CASSEYAREAFF.